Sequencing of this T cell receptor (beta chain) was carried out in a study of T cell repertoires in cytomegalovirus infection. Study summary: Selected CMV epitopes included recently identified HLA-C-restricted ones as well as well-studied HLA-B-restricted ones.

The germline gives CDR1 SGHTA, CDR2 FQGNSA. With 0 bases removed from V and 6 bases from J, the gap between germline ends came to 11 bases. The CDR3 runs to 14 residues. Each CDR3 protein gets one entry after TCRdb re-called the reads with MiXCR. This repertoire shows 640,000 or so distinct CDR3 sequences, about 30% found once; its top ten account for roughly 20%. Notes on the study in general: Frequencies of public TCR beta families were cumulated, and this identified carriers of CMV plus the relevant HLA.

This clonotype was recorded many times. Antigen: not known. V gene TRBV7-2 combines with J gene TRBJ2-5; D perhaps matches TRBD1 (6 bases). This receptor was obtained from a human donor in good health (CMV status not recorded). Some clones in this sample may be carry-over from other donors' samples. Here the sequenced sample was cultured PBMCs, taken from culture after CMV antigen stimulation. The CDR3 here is CASSLAGDMKTQYF. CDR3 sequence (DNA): TGTGCCAGCAGCTTAGCCGGGGACATGAAGACCCAGTACTTC.